This TCR beta chain appears in the sequencing data of a study of cytomegalovirus exposure and HLA in healthy donors. The study's findings and limits: Altogether, some 170 TCR beta chains were recorded as cytomegalovirus-associated. The authors assumed roughly uniform sequencing depth across donors for presence/absence analyses.

V was cut by 3 bases and J by 0 bases, with 14 bases left in between. Germline V gene lookup returns CDR1 SGHTS and CDR2 YDEGEE. This CDR3 contains 16 residues. This clone was detected only a few times. What it binds is unknown. PCR involved 60 Vbeta and 13 Jbeta primers. Sequencing used immunoSEQ multiplex PCR; TCRdb keeps in-frame clones, though not all of them. The profile shows about 170,000 clones, 80% of them singletons. The source material was PBMCs. The TCR comes from a male donor in good health and CMV-seronegative. This rearrangement joins TRBV5-8 to TRBJ2-3, with D possibly being TRBD1 (6 bases). The CDR3 DNA reads TGTGCCAGCAGCTACTTGGACAGTGCTAGCACAGATACGCAGTATTTT. Residues: CASSYLDSASTDTQYF.